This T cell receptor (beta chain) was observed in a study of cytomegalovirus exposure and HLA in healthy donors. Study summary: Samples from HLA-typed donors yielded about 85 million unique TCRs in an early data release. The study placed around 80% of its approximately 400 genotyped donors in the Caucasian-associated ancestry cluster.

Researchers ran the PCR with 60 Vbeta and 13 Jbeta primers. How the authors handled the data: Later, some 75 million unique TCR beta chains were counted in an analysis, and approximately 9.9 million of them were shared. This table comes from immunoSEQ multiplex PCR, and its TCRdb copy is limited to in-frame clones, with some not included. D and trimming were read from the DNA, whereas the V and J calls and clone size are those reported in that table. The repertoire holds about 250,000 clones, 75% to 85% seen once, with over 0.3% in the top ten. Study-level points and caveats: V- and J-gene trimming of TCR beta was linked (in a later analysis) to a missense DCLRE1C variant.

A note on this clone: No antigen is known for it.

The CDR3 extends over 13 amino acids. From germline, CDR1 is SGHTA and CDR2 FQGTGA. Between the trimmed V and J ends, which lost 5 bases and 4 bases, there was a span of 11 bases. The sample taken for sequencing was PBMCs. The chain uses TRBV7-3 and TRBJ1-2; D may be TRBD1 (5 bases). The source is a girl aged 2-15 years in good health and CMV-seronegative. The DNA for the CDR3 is TGTGCCAGCAGCGCGGGGCCTTTCTATGGCTACACCTTC. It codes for CASSAGPFYGYTF.